These 5 T cell receptor beta chains came from one sample sequenced in a study of cytomegalovirus exposure and HLA in healthy donors. The PCR employed 60 Vbeta primers together with 13 Jbeta primers. Produced via immunoSEQ multiplex PCR; TCRdb's table is partial and in-frame only. The sample gives about 140,000 clones, around three quarters of which show up once; approximately 1.8% is in the top ten. Material for sequencing was PBMCs. Every receptor here comes from a man in his forties or fifties in good health and CMV-seronegative.

The J gene is TRBJ1-4, the V gene TRBV4-2; 7 positions agree with TRBD1. The CDR3 has 16 amino acids. The germline V gene has CDR1 LGHNA and CDR2 YNFKEQ. V lost 0 bases, J lost 7 bases, and 8 bases stayed unmatched. The DNA for the CDR3 is TGTGCCAGCAGCCAAGAAATGAGGGGGCGGCTTGAAAAACTGTTTTTT. It is translated as CASSQEMRGRLEKLFF.

This chain joins TRBV10-3 and TRBJ1-5; 9 bases fit TRBD1. The CDR3 loop spans 15 amino acids. After removal of 3 bases from V and 7 bases from J, the junction contained 7 bases not matched to a gene. Germline V gives CDR1 ENHRY, CDR2 SYGVKD. CDR3 sequence reads: CAISDRGQGEQPQHF. The CDR3 bases are TGTGCCATCAGTGACCGGGGACAGGGTGAACAGCCCCAGCATTTT.

The V and J genes are TRBV28 and TRBJ2-3; 7 nucleotides line up with TRBD2. J was trimmed by 0 bases and V by 6 bases; bases with no gene match: 6. Germline CDR1 reads MDHEN; CDR2 reads SYDVKM. This CDR3 has 15 amino acids. This CDR3 reads CASRGAGPSTDTQYF. The CDR3 region has the DNA TGTGCCAGCAGGGGAGCGGGACCTAGCACAGATACGCAGTATTTT. Full variable domain (missing parts from reference TRBV28 and TRBJ2-3): DVKVTQSSRYLVKRTGEKVFLECVQDMDHENMFWYRQDPGLGLRLIYFSYDVKMKEKGDIPEGYSVSREKKERFSLILESASTNQTSMYLCASRGAGPSTDTQYFGPGTRLTVL.

The rearrangement links TRBV7-2 to TRBJ1-5, with 8 bases identical to TRBD1. Germline CDR1 SGHTA, CDR2 FQGNSA. The V segment lost 4 bases and the J segment 1 base; nucleotides outside the gene matches: 6. This CDR3 comprises 16 residues. The CDR3 is CASSSDRGLSNQPQHF. The CDR3 DNA follows: TGTGCCAGCAGCTCTGACAGGGGCCTAAGCAATCAGCCCCAGCATTTT. The complete variable domain, with remaining parts taken from reference TRBV7-2 and TRBJ1-5, reads GAGVSQSPSNKVTEKGKDVELRCDPISGHTALYWYRQSLGQGLEFLIYFQGNSAPDKSGLPSDRFSAERTGGSVSTLTIQRTQQEDSAVYLCASSSDRGLSNQPQHFGDGTRLSIL.

On this clone: The same CDR3 arises from other DNA sequences in this sample as well. The chain couples TRBV5-1 to TRBJ2-1; 8 bases are shared with TRBD2. Germline V gene sequence: CDR1 SGHRS, CDR2 YFSETQ. CDR3 size: 14 residues. The ends lost 6 bases at V and 4 bases at J; junction bases unmatched: 6. The CDR3 nucleotides are TGCGCCAGCACCTCCAGCGGGGGATACAATGAGCAGTTCTTC. Protein product: CASTSSGGYNEQFF.